Following are 26 T cell receptor beta chains from one sample sequenced in a study of cytomegalovirus exposure and HLA in healthy donors. Primers for the PCR totalled 60 Vbeta and 13 Jbeta. The protocol was immunoSEQ multiplex PCR, while the TCRdb copy is restricted to in-frame clones and leaves out a portion. This sample has some 200,000 clones, with roughly 80% found just once. Sequencing was performed on PBMCs. The receptor source for this set is a man aged 35-49 years in good health and CMV-seronegative.

This sequence joins TRBV7-3 and TRBJ2-6; TRBD1 is a possible D gene (7 bases). Between the trimmed V and J ends, which lost 5 bases and 0 bases, there was a span of 14 bases. CDR3 size: 17 residues. Germline CDR1 is SGHTA and CDR2 is FQGTGA. CDR3 nucleotide sequence: TGTGCCAGCAGCCCTCAGGGGGGCAGCTCTGGGGCCAACGTCCTGACTTTC. As protein: CASSPQGGSSGANVLTF.

The J gene is TRBJ1-6, the V gene TRBV19, with D possibly TRBD1 on 6 matching bases. This CDR3 comprises 15 residues. CDR1 is LNHDA, CDR2 SQIVND, per germline (reference sequence). Between the trimmed V and J ends, which lost 7 bases and 4 bases, there was a span of 14 bases. The chain's CDR3 is CASTTPGTYNSPLHF. The CDR3 nucleotides read TGTGCCAGTACTACCCCCGGGACATATAATTCACCCCTCCACTTT.

In DNA form, the CDR3 reads TGTGCTAGTGGTTTGGTACTATCGGGCTTGCCGGGCGGGAATCAGCCCCAGCATTTT. Residues: CASGLVLSGLPGGNQPQHF. The gene calls are TRBV12-5 and TRBJ1-5; D remains ambiguous. The CDR3 consists of 19 residues. Between the trimmed V and J ends, which lost 0 bases and 4 bases, there was a span of 22 bases. The V gene's germline CDR1 is LGHNT and CDR2 FRNRAP.

CDR3 DNA sequence: TGTGCCAGCAGCACTAGCGGGAGGACAGATACGCAGTATTTT. This encodes CASSTSGRTDTQYF. The chain couples TRBV6-1 to TRBJ2-3, with 12 bases fitting TRBD2. Germline-derived CDR1 and CDR2 are MNHNS and SASEGT. The CDR3 covers 14 residues. V was clipped by 6 bases and J by 3 bases; unmatched bases: 1.

The chain combines TRBV19 with TRBJ2-4, with a weak D call TRBD2 (5 bases). This CDR3 is 13 amino acids long. CDR1 LNHDA and CDR2 SQIVND come from the germline V gene (reference sequence). With 10 bases removed from V and 6 bases from J, the gap between germline ends came to 16 bases. The CDR3 loop is CATQPGDANIQYF. DNA of the CDR3: TGTGCCACCCAACCCGGGGATGCAAACATTCAGTACTTC. Using reference TRBV19 and TRBJ2-4 for the parts outside the CDR3, the full variable domain is DGGITQSPKYLFRKEGQNVTLSCEQNLNHDAMYWYRQDPGQGLRLIYYSQIVNDFQKGDIAEGYSVSREKKESFPLTVTSAQKNPTAFYLCATQPGDANIQYFGAGTRLSVL.

This chain connects TRBV19 to TRBJ2-3; 7 bases agree with TRBD2. V was pared by 10 bases and J by 3 bases, with 13 bases of the junction left unmatched. Germline CDR1 LNHDA, CDR2 SQIVND (reference sequence). The CDR3 length is 15 residues. This CDR3 is CATRGEGDTTDTQYF. CDR3 coding DNA: TGTGCCACCCGGGGGGAGGGTGATACGACAGATACGCAGTATTTT.

This clone was recorded a few times. The CDR3 loop is CASSFRGQPANTGELFF. CDR3 coding DNA: TGCGCCAGCAGCTTTCGGGGACAGCCAGCGAACACCGGGGAGCTGTTTTTT. This sequence joins TRBV4-1 and TRBJ2-2; 7 bases line up with TRBD1. Germline-derived CDR1 and CDR2 are MGHRA and YSYEKL. V dropped 5 bases and J dropped 0; count of bases not matched to a gene: 9. The CDR3 runs 17 residues.

The gene calls are TRBV5-1 and TRBJ2-5, with D possibly matching TRBD2 (5 bases). With 8 bases removed from V and 2 bases from J, the gap between germline ends came to 13 bases. The CDR3 contains 13 residues. Germline V gives CDR1 SGHRS, CDR2 YFSETQ. The chain's CDR3 is CASLGADQETQYF. CDR3 bases: TGCGCCAGTCTGGGAGCGGATCAAGAGACCCAGTACTTC.

The V gene is TRBV14, the J gene TRBJ2-3; D not certain. Trimming took 9 bases from V and 7 from J, leaving 14 bases between them. The CDR3 consists of 12 residues. The V gene's germline CDR1 is SGHDN and CDR2 FVKESK. The CDR3 DNA reads as TGTGCCAGGCCCCCGGTCGCTCATACGCAGTATTTT. Protein: CARPPVAHTQYF. Full variable domain (rest looked up from reference TRBV14 and TRBJ2-3): EAGVTQFPSHSVIEKGQTVTLRCDPISGHDNLYWYRRVMGKEIKFLLHFVKESKQDESGMPNNRFLAERTGGTYSTLKVQPAELEDSGVYFCARPPVAHTQYFGPGTRLTVL.

This clone was seen only once. The V call is TRBV19, the J call TRBJ2-1, with D maybe TRBD2 (5 bases). The V end lost 7 bases, the J end lost 7 bases, and 14 bases lay between the germline ends. CDR1 is LNHDA, CDR2 SQIVND, per germline (reference sequence). This CDR3 contains 13 residues. The CDR3 loop reads CASTQEAGNEQFF. The CDR3 DNA sequence: TGTGCCAGTACTCAGGAGGCCGGGAATGAGCAGTTCTTC. Full variable domain (remainder filled in from reference TRBV19 and TRBJ2-1): DGGITQSPKYLFRKEGQNVTLSCEQNLNHDAMYWYRQDPGQGLRLIYYSQIVNDFQKGDIAEGYSVSREKKESFPLTVTSAQKNPTAFYLCASTQEAGNEQFFGPGTRLTVL.

The rearrangement links TRBV6-1 to TRBJ1-4; weak D call: TRBD1 (5 bases). The CDR3 covers 13 residues. Germline V lookup: CDR1 MNHNS, CDR2 SASEGT. The germline V and J ends were trimmed by 7 bases and 4 bases, with 10 bases remaining between them. CDR3 DNA: TGTGCCAGCACGGGGGTAATTAATGAAAAACTGTTTTTT. This encodes CASTGVINEKLFF.

The chain joins TRBV6-5 to TRBJ2-5; 13 bases align to TRBD2. The germline V gene has CDR1 MNHEY and CDR2 SVGAGI. The CDR3 loop spans 15 amino acids. The V segment lost 6 bases and the J segment 5 bases; nucleotides outside the gene matches: 6. CDR3 loop: CASSRLAGGSETQYF. The CDR3, as DNA: TGTGCCAGCAGCCGACTAGCGGGGGGTAGTGAGACCCAGTACTTC.

This sequence joins TRBV10-2 and TRBJ2-1; the match to TRBD2 covers 12 bases. The junction had 8 bases not matched to a gene; V was cut back by 4 bases and J by 7 bases. CDR3 length: 16 residues. Germline V gene sequence: CDR1 WSHSY, CDR2 SAAADI. In DNA, the CDR3 is TGCGCCAGCAGTGGCCCTAGCGGGAGGGGACAGAATGAGCAGTTCTTC. It specifies CASSGPSGRGQNEQFF.

V and J are TRBV30 and TRBJ2-3; 9 bases map to TRBD2. CDR3 length: 15 amino acids. V gave up 2 bases and J gave up 4 bases; unmatched junction bases: 7. The V gene's germline CDR1 is GTSNPN and CDR2 SVGIG (reference sequence). The CDR3 sequence is CAWSRGSGSADTQYF. In DNA form, the CDR3 reads TGTGCCTGGAGTCGGGGTAGCGGGAGCGCAGATACGCAGTATTTT.

This clone has a handful of counts. This chain connects TRBV5-4 to TRBJ1-2; TRBD1 aligns across 10 bases. Per the germline V gene, CDR1 is SGHNT and CDR2 is YYREEE (reference sequence). The ends lost 3 bases at V and 1 base at J; junction bases unmatched: 6. The CDR3 runs 16 residues. CDR3 amino acids: CASSSTGGYINYGYTF. The CDR3 DNA reads as TGTGCCAGCAGCTCGACAGGGGGCTACATTAACTATGGCTACACCTTC.

DNA for the CDR3: TGTGCCAGCAGGACCGGGATGAGTACTGAAGCTTTCTTT. Translated: CASRTGMSTEAFF. The J gene is TRBJ1-1, the V gene TRBV27; D not certain. Between the trimmed V and J ends, which lost 6 bases and 5 bases, there was a span of 13 bases. This CDR3 spans 13 amino acids. Germline assignment: CDR1 MNHEY and CDR2 SMNVEV (reference sequence).

This clone showed up just once. This sequence joins TRBV29-1 and TRBJ1-1; 7 bases map to TRBD1. V lost 6 bases, J lost 6 bases, and 13 bases stayed unmatched. This CDR3 has 14 residues. CDR1 and CDR2 (germline): SQVTM, ANQGSEA. CDR3 DNA sequence: TGCAGCGTATCGACAGGGCCGTCTTGGGCTGAAGCTTTCTTT. Protein product: CSVSTGPSWAEAFF. The variable domain in full, completed from reference TRBV29-1 and TRBJ1-1, reads SAVISQKPSRDICQRGTSLTIQCQVDSQVTMMFWYRQQPGQSLTLIATANQGSEATYESGFVIDKFPISRPNLTFSTLTVSNMSPEDSSIYLCSVSTGPSWAEAFFGQGTRLTVV.

CDR3 nucleotides: TGTGCCAGCTCAGCTTACAGGCTGCCCGCCGCAGATACGCAGTATTTT. Its protein product is CASSAYRLPAADTQYF. The rearrangement joins TRBV18 to TRBJ2-3, with D possibly TRBD1 on 5 matching bases. V was pared by 5 bases and J by 4 bases, with 19 bases between. The length of the CDR3 is 16 residues. Germline V gene data show CDR1 as KGHSH and CDR2 as LQKENI.

The CDR3 reads CASRSGLAGGPITDTQYF. The CDR3 DNA is TGTGCCAGCAGATCTGGACTAGCGGGAGGGCCGATCACAGATACGCAGTATTTT. The chain combines TRBV28 with TRBJ2-3; TRBD2 aligns across 15 bases. Germline-derived CDR1 and CDR2 are MDHEN and SYDVKM. V dropped 6 bases and J dropped 2; count of bases not matched to a gene: 9. The CDR3 spans 18 residues.

The V gene is TRBV6-5, the J gene TRBJ2-1; TRBD2 matches 9 bases. Losses at the gene ends were 5 bases for V and 5 bases for J; bases not matched to a gene: 7. The CDR3 is 15 amino acids. Germline-derived CDR1 and CDR2 are MNHEY and SVGAGI. The CDR3 is CASSPGTSRHNEQFF. CDR3 coding DNA: TGTGCCAGCAGTCCCGGGACTAGCCGTCACAATGAGCAGTTCTTC.

This rearrangement joins TRBV27 to TRBJ2-1; 8 bases are shared with TRBD2. V lost 5 bases to trimming and J lost 9 bases; unmatched junction nucleotides: 15. CDR1 and CDR2 from the germline V gene are MNHEY and SMNVEV (reference sequence). The CDR3 has 16 residues. The CDR3 loop is CASSPLGLGESSEQFF. In DNA, the CDR3 is TGTGCCAGCAGTCCTTTGGGACTAGGAGAAAGTAGTGAGCAGTTCTTC.

This clone was picked up one time. This chain links TRBV15 with TRBJ2-3, with 10 bases aligning to TRBD2. The length of the CDR3 is 17 residues. Germline CDR1 LNHNV, CDR2 YYDKDF (reference sequence). Germline trimming cut 1 base from V and 0 bases from J; bases unmatched to any gene: 4. Written as DNA, the CDR3 is TGTGCCACCAGCAGAGCTAGCGGGAGTTTGAGCACAGATACGCAGTATTTT. Protein: CATSRASGSLSTDTQYF.

The chain uses TRBV30 and TRBJ1-2; the match to TRBD1 covers 11 bases. Trimming at V came to 2 bases and at J to 7 bases, leaving 15 bases not matched to a gene. Germline V gene data show CDR1 as GTSNPN and CDR2 as SVGIG (reference sequence). This CDR3 has 17 residues. CDR3 DNA: TGTGCCTGGAGTAGAGGAGGACAGGGGGCGTTGGAAGGTGGCTACACCTTC. Translating it yields CAWSRGGQGALEGGYTF.

Here the CDR3 reads CASSRELGPYEQYF. CDR3 DNA: TGTGCCAGTAGCCGGGAGCTTGGCCCCTACGAGCAGTACTTC. V usage is TRBV19 and J usage is TRBJ2-7; TRBD2 is a possible D gene (6 bases). The CDR3 has 14 residues. Trimming shortened V by 6 bases and J by 2 bases, and 14 bases separated the two germline ends. Looked up from germline, CDR1 is LNHDA and CDR2 is SQIVND (reference sequence).

This clone was counted a single time. The J gene is TRBJ2-3, the V gene TRBV9; D gene uncertain. The CDR3 has 16 residues. Trimming took 0 bases from V and 0 from J, leaving 11 bases between them. CDR1 and CDR2 from the germline V gene are SGDLS and YYNGEE. In DNA form, the CDR3 reads TGTGCCAGCAGCGTAGGGAACAGTCTGAGCACAGATACGCAGTATTTT. Its translation: CASSVGNSLSTDTQYF.

The rearrangement uses TRBV18 and TRBJ2-7; D gene uncertain. The V gene lost 2 bases and the J gene lost 2 bases, with 10 bases spanning the gap. The CDR3 sequence is 14 residues long. The germline V gene has CDR1 KGHSH and CDR2 LQKENI. In DNA form, the CDR3 reads TGTGCCAGCTCACCATCACCGGCGGCCTACGAGCAGTACTTC. It translates to CASSPSPAAYEQYF.